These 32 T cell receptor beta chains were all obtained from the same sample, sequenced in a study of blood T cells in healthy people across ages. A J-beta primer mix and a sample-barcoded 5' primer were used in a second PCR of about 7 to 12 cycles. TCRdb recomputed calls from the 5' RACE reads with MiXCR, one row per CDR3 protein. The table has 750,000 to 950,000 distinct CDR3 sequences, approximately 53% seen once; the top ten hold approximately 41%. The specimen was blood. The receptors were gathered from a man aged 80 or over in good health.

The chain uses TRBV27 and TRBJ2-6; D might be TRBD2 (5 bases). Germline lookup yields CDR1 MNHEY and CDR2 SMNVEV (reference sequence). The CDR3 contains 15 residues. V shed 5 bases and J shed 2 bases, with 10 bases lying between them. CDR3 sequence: CASSARGAGANVLTF. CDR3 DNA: TGTGCCAGCAGTGCCCGGGGAGCTGGGGCCAACGTCCTGACTTTC.

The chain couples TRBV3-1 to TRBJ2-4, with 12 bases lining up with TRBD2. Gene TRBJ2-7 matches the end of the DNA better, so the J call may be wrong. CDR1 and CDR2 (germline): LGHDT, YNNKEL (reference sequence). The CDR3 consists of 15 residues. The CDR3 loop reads CASSHRLAGVFEQYF. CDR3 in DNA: TGTGCCAGCAGCCACCGACTAGCGGGAGTCTTCGAGCAGTACTTC.

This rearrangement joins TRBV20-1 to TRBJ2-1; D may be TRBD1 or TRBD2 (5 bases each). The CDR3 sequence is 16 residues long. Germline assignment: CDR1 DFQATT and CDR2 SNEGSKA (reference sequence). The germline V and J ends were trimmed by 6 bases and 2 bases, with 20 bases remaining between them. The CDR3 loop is CSALPPRELAYNEQFF. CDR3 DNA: TGCAGTGCCTTGCCCCCCAGGGAGTTGGCCTACAATGAGCAGTTCTTC.

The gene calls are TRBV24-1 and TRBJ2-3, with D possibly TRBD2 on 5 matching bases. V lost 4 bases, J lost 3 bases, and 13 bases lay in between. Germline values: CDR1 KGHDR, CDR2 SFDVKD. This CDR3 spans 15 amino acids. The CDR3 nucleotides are TGTGCCACCAGTGACTACGCCCCGGGGACAGATACGCAGTATTTT. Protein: CATSDYAPGTDTQYF.

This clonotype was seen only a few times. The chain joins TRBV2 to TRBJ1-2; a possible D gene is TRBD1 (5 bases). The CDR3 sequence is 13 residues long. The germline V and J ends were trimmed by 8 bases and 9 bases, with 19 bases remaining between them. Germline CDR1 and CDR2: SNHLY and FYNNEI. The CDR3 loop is CASEISQASSYTF. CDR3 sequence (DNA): TGTGCCAGCGAGATATCACAGGCTTCTAGCTACACCTTC.

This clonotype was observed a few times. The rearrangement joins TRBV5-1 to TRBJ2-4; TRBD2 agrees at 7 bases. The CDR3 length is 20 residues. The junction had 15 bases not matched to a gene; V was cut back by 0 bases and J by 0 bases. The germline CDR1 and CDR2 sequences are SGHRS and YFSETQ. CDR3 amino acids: CASSLGASGVAELAKNIQYF. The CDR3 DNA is TGCGCCAGCAGCTTGGGGGCTAGCGGAGTGGCAGAACTAGCCAAAAACATTCAGTACTTC.

CDR3 bases: TGTGCCAGCAGCTTGGAGGCCCCGGGCTATGAAAAACTGTTTTTT. Encoded protein: CASSLEAPGYEKLFF. The rearrangement joins TRBV5-5 to TRBJ1-4; D is uncertain. The length of the CDR3 is 15 residues. The germline V gene encodes CDR1 SGHKS and CDR2 YYEKEE (reference sequence). The V end lost 0 bases, the J end lost 6 bases, and 12 bases lay between the germline ends.

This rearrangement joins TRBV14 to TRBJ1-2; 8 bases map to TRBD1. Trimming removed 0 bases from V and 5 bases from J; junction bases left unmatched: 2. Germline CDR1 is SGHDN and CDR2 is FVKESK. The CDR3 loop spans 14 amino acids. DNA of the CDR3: TGTGCCAGCAGCCAAGAGACAGGGGCATATGGCTACACCTTC. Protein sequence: CASSQETGAYGYTF.

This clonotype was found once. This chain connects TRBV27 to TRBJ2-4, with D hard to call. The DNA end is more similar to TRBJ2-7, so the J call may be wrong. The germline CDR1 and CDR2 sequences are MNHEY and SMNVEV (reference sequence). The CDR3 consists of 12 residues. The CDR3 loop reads CASSPGTHEQYF. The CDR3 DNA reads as TGTGCCAGCAGTCCCGGAACGCACGAGCAGTACTTC.

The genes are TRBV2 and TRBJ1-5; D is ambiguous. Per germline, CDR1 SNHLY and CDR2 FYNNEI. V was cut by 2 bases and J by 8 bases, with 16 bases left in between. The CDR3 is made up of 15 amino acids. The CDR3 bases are TGTGCCAGCAGTGAATCAGTCACCTTCGTGGAGCCCCAGCATTTT. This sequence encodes CASSESVTFVEPQHF.

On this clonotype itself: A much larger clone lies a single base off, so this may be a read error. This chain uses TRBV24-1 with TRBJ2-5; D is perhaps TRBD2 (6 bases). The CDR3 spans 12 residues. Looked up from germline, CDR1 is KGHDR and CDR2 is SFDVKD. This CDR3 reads CATSAGRETEYF. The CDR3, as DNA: TGTGCCACCAGTGCCGGGAGAGAGACCGAGTACTTC.

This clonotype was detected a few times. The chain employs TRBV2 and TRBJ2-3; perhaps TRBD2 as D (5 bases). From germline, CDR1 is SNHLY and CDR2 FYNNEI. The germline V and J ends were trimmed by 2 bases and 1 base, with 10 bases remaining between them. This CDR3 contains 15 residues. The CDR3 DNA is TGTGCCAGCAGTGAAACGGGGATCGGCACAGATACGCAGTATTTT. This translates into CASSETGIGTDTQYF.

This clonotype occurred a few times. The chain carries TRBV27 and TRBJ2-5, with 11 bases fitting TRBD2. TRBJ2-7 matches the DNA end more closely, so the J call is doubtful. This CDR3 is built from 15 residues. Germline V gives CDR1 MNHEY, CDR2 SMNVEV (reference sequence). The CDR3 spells CASSPRTSGLNEQYF. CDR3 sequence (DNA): TGTGCCAGCAGCCCTAGGACTAGCGGGCTCAACGAGCAGTACTTC.

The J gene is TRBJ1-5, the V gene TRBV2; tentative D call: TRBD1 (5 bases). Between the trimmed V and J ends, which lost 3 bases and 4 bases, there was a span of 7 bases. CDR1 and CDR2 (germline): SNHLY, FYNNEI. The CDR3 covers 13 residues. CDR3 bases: TGTGCCAGCAGTGACGACAGTAATCAGCCCCAGCATTTT. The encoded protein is CASSDDSNQPQHF.

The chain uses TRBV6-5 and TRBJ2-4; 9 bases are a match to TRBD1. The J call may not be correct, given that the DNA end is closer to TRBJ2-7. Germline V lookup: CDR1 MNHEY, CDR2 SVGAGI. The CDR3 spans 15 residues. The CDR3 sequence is CASSYRDRADYEQYF. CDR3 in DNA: TGTGCCAGCAGTTACCGGGACAGGGCCGACTACGAGCAGTACTTC.

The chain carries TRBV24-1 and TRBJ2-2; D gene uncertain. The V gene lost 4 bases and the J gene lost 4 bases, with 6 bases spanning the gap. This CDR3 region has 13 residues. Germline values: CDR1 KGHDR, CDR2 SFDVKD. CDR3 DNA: TGTGCCACCAGTGACCCGAGCACCGGGGAGCTGTTTTTT. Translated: CATSDPSTGELFF.

CDR3 DNA: TGTGCCAGCAGCTTATCCGGACTAGCAGATAGCACAGATACGCAGTATTTT. Protein product: CASSLSGLADSTDTQYF. The rearrangement joins TRBV7-2 to TRBJ2-3; 8 nucleotides agree with TRBD2. CDR1 SGHTA and CDR2 FQGNSA come from the germline V gene. This CDR3 region has 17 residues. V dropped 2 bases and J dropped 0; count of bases not matched to a gene: 7.

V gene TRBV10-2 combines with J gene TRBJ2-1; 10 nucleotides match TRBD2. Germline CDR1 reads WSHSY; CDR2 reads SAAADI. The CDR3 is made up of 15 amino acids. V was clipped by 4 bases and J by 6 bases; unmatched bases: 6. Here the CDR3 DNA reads TGCGCCAGCAGTGGGACTAGCGGAAAACTCAATGAGCAGTTCTTC. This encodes CASSGTSGKLNEQFF.

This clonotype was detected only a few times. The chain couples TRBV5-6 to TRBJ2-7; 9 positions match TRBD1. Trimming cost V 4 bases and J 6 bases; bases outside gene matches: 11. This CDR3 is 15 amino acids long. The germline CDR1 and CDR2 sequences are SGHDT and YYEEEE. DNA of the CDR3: TGTGCCAGCAGCGGGGGGACAGGGAAAGATCGCGAGCAGTACTTC. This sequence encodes CASSGGTGKDREQYF.

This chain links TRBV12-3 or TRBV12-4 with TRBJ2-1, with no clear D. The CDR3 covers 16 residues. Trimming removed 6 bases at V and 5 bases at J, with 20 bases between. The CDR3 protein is CASSWAGSETNNEQFF. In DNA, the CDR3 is TGTGCCAGCAGCTGGGCCGGTTCCGAGACCAACAATGAGCAGTTCTTC.

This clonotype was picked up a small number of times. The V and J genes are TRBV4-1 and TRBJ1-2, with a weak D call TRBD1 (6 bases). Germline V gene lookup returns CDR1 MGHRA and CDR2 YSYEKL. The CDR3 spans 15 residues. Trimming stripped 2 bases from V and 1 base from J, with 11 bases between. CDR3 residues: CASSQIYRDNYGYTF. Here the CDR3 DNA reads TGCGCCAGCAGCCAAATTTACAGGGATAACTATGGCTACACCTTC.

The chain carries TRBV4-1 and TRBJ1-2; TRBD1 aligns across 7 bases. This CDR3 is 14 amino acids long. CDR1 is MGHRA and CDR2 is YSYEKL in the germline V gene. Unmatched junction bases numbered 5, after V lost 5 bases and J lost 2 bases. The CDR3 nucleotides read TGCGCCAGCAGCAGCCCGGGACAGAACTATGGCTACACCTTC. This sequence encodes CASSSPGQNYGYTF.

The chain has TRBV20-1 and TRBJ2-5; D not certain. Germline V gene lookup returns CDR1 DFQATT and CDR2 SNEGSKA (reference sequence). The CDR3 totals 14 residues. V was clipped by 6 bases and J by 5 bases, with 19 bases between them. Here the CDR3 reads CSAPTGTTGETQYF. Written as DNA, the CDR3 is TGCAGTGCCCCGACGGGTACAACCGGGGAGACCCAGTACTTC.

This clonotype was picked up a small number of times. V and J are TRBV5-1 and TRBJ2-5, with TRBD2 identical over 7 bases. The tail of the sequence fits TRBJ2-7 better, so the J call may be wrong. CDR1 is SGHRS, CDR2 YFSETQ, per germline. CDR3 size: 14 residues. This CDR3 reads CASSFGLVGNEQYF. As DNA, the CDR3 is TGCGCCAGCAGCTTCGGACTAGTAGGGAACGAGCAGTACTTC.

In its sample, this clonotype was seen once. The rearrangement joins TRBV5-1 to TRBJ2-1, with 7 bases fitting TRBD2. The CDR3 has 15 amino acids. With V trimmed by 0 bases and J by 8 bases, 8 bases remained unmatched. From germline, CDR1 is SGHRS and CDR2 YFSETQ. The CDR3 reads CASSLGGGMTYEQFF. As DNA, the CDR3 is TGCGCCAGCAGCTTGGGGGGGGGAATGACCTATGAGCAGTTCTTC.

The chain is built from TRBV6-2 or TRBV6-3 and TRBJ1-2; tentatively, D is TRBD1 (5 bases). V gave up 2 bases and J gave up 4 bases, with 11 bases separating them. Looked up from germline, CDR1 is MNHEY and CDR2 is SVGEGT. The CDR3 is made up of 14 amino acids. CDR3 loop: CASSYTGWGYGYTF. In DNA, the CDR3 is TGTGCCAGCAGTTACACAGGATGGGGCTATGGCTACACCTTC.

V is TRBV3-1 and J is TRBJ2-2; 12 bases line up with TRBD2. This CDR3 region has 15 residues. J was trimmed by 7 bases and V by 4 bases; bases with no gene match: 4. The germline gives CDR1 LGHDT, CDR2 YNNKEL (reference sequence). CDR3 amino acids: CASSLTSGRSGELFF. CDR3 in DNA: TGTGCCAGCAGCCTGACTAGCGGGAGAAGCGGGGAGCTGTTTTTT.

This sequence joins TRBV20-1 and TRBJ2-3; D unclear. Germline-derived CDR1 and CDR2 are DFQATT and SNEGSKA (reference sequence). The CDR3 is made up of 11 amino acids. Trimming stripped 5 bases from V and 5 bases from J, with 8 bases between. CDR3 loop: CSAELQDTQYF. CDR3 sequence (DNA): TGCAGTGCTGAGCTCCAAGATACGCAGTATTTT.

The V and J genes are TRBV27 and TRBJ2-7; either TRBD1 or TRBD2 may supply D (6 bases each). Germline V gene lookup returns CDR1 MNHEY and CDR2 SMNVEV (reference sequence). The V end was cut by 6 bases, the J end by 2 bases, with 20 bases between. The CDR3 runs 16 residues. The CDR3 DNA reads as TGTGCCAGCAGACTGAGTTGGGGGGCCTCCACCTACGAGCAGTACTTC. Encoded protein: CASRLSWGASTYEQYF.

The CDR3 sequence: CASSLPGQGLHIQYF. The CDR3 DNA reads as TGTGCCAGCAGTCTACCGGGACAGGGATTACACATTCAGTACTTC. This sequence joins TRBV6-4 and TRBJ2-4; 9 bases are a match to TRBD1. Germline assignment: CDR1 MRHNA and CDR2 SNTAGT. The V segment lost 5 bases and the J segment 8 bases; nucleotides outside the gene matches: 10. The CDR3 contains 15 residues.

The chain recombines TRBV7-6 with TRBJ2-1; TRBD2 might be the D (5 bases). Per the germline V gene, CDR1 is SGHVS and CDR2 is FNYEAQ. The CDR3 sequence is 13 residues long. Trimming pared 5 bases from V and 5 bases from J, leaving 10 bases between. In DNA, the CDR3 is TGTGCCAGCAGCCTCTCGAGGGACAATGAGCAGTTCTTC. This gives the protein CASSLSRDNEQFF.

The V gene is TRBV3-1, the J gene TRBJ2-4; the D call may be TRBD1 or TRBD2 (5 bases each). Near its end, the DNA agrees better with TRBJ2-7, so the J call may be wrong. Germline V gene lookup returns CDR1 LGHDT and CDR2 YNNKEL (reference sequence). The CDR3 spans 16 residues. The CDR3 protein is CASSQGVWDPSYEQYF. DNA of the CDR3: TGTGCCAGCAGCCAGGGGGTCTGGGATCCCTCCTACGAGCAGTACTTC.